These 32 T cell receptor beta chains share one sample of origin, sequenced in a study of blood T cell repertoires in COVID-19. Sequenced by immunoSEQ multiplex PCR; TCRdb stores in-frame clones only, minus some. The table includes about 58,000 clones, about 83% detected once. The sample comprised peripheral blood. The receptors here all came from a man between 35 and 55 years old with active COVID-19.

The rearrangement joins TRBV12-3 or TRBV12-4 to TRBJ2-5; 7 bases fit TRBD2. The length of the CDR3 is 11 residues. V lost 8 bases, J lost 9 bases, and 6 bases stayed unmatched. CDR3 sequence reads: CASGHRGAQYF. DNA of the CDR3: TGTGCCAGCGGCCACCGGGGGGCCCAGTACTTC.

For the CDR3, the DNA is TGCGCCAGCAGCCAAGGCGGGACTAGCGGGAGAGAGGAGAACACCGGGGAGCTGTTTTTT. Protein: CASSQGGTSGREENTGELFF. This rearrangement joins TRBV4-1 to TRBJ2-2; TRBD2 aligns across 14 bases. V lost 1 base, J lost 1 base, and 8 bases stayed unmatched. This CDR3 is built from 20 residues. Per the germline V gene, CDR1 is MGHRA and CDR2 is YSYEKL.

The chain links TRBV21-1 to TRBJ2-1; the table's D call, TRBD1, was not checked against the DNA. TRBV21-1 is a recognized pseudogene. The CDR3 consists of 14 residues. This CDR3 reads CASTNRAQYNEQFF. The CDR3 nucleotides read TGTGCCAGCACGAACAGGGCGCAATACAATGAGCAGTTCTTC.

The J gene is TRBJ2-3, the V gene TRBV6-5; tentative D call: TRBD2 (6 bases). The CDR3 length is 15 residues. The germline V gene has CDR1 MNHEY and CDR2 SVGAGI. V was clipped by 2 bases and J by 3 bases, with 12 bases between them. In DNA form, the CDR3 reads TGTGCCAGCAGTTACGGGGCGGGACCTACAGATACGCAGTATTTT. It codes for CASSYGAGPTDTQYF.

The chain uses TRBV6-5 and TRBJ2-1, with D tentatively TRBD2 (6 bases). Trimming pared 1 base from V and 8 bases from J, leaving 12 bases between. The CDR3 is made up of 14 amino acids. Germline values: CDR1 MNHEY, CDR2 SVGAGI. CDR3 DNA: TGTGCCAGCAGTTACTACGGGAGCCCTCATGAGCAGTTCTTC. Its protein is CASSYYGSPHEQFF.

This chain joins TRBV28 and TRBJ2-7, with TRBD1 identical over 7 bases. Trimming at V came to 7 bases and at J to 4 bases, leaving 13 bases not matched to a gene. Germline V gene lookup returns CDR1 MDHEN and CDR2 SYDVKM. This CDR3 spans 15 amino acids. CDR3 in DNA: TGTGCCAGCACGGAAGAGGGACAGTTATTGTACGAGCAGTACTTC. Its protein product is CASTEEGQLLYEQYF.

This clone is a singleton in its sample. This sequence joins TRBV7-9 and TRBJ2-5; the match to TRBD2 covers 10 bases. CDR3 length: 16 amino acids. CDR1 SEHNR and CDR2 FQNEAQ come from the germline V gene (reference sequence). V trimming: 4 bases; J trimming: 4 bases; junction bases outside the gene matches: 9. CDR3: CASSSSSGRPRETQYF. CDR3 bases: TGTGCCAGCAGCTCAAGTAGCGGGAGGCCTCGAGAGACCCAGTACTTC.

The V and J genes are TRBV15 and TRBJ1-4, with 8 bases identical to TRBD1. The length of the CDR3 is 20 residues. V dropped 0 bases and J dropped 2; count of bases not matched to a gene: 14. The germline V gene has CDR1 LNHNV and CDR2 YYDKDF (reference sequence). The CDR3 is CATSRDPILTGVKTNEKLFF. CDR3 nucleotide sequence: TGTGCCACCAGCAGAGACCCGATCCTGACAGGGGTGAAGACTAATGAAAAACTGTTTTTT.

V gene TRBV19 combines with J gene TRBJ1-2, with TRBD1 as a possible D gene (6 bases). V was trimmed by 5 bases and J by 3 bases, leaving 16 bases between them. The CDR3 length is 15 residues. Germline-derived CDR1 and CDR2 are LNHDA and SQIVND (reference sequence). CDR3 nucleotides: TGTGCCAGTAGTCCCCAGGGGTTAGGGGACTATGGCTACACCTTC. Amino acid sequence: CASSPQGLGDYGYTF.

The sample holds a few counts of this clone. The rearrangement uses TRBV28 and TRBJ1-4; 10 bases are a match to TRBD1. The CDR3 contains 16 residues. The ends lost 8 bases at V and 5 bases at J; junction bases unmatched: 11. Germline CDR1 and CDR2: MDHEN and SYDVKM. CDR3 DNA: TGTGCCAGCGGGCAAGGACCGGGACAGGGGAATGAAAAACTGTTTTTT. Amino acid sequence: CASGQGPGQGNEKLFF.

V usage is TRBV28 and J usage is TRBJ2-1, with 9 bases lining up with TRBD2. Germline V gene lookup returns CDR1 MDHEN and CDR2 SYDVKM. There are 15 residues in the CDR3. With 7 bases clipped from V and 8 bases from J, the junction kept 12 bases outside the gene matches. CDR3 coding DNA: TGTGCCAGCACCTCGGGCGGGAGGGCTATCGATGAGCAGTTCTTC. It yields the protein CASTSGGRAIDEQFF. Supplemented by reference TRBV28 and TRBJ2-1, the full variable domain reads DVKVTQSSRYLVKRTGEKVFLECVQDMDHENMFWYRQDPGLGLRLIYFSYDVKMKEKGDIPEGYSVSREKKERFSLILESASTNQTSMYLCASTSGGRAIDEQFFGPGTRLTVL.

The chain links TRBV5-4 to TRBJ2-1; 9 bases fit TRBD2. V was pared by 1 base and J by 8 bases, with 7 bases of the junction left unmatched. The CDR3 runs to 15 residues. CDR1 and CDR2 (germline): SGHNT, YYREEE (reference sequence). CDR3 loop: CASSLTSGRTDEQFF. CDR3 sequence (DNA): TGTGCCAGCAGCTTGACCAGCGGGAGGACGGATGAGCAGTTCTTC.

The J gene is TRBJ1-1, the V gene TRBV27; no clear D. The CDR3 is made up of 15 amino acids. CDR1 is MNHEY, CDR2 SMNVEV, per germline (reference sequence). Trimming took 6 bases from V and 4 from J, leaving 18 bases between them. The CDR3 protein is CASSPLPLGSTEAFF. DNA of the CDR3: TGTGCCAGCAGCCCCCTCCCCCTTGGGAGCACTGAAGCTTTCTTT.

This chain joins TRBV28 and TRBJ2-7; D gene unclear. Germline-derived CDR1 and CDR2 are MDHEN and SYDVKM. Trimming cost V 5 bases and J 2 bases, with 7 bases left between them. The CDR3 contains 12 residues. The CDR3 loop is CASSPLAYEQYF. The CDR3 nucleotides read TGTGCCAGCAGTCCCCTAGCCTACGAGCAGTACTTC.

The gene calls are TRBV15 and TRBJ2-3; no definite D call. Germline CDR1 and CDR2: LNHNV and YYDKDF (reference sequence). V lost 0 bases, J lost 0 bases, and 10 bases lay in between. This CDR3 comprises 16 residues. The CDR3 spells CATSRDVSPSTDTQYF. Here the CDR3 DNA reads TGTGCCACCAGCAGAGACGTTAGCCCTAGCACAGATACGCAGTATTTT.

The J gene is TRBJ2-3, the V gene TRBV27; TRBD2 might be the D (6 bases). V was clipped by 2 bases and J by 8 bases, with 17 bases between them. CDR1 and CDR2 from the germline V gene are MNHEY and SMNVEV (reference sequence). The CDR3 has 15 residues. The CDR3, as DNA: TGTGCCAGCAGTTTAAGGACGGTTGAGGAGGGTACGCAGTATTTT. It encodes CASSLRTVEEGTQYF.

The chain carries TRBV6-6 and TRBJ2-7; unclear D gene. With 4 bases removed from V and 6 bases from J, the gap between germline ends came to 10 bases. CDR1 is MNHNY, CDR2 SVGAGI, per germline (reference sequence). The CDR3 covers 12 residues. CDR3 in DNA: TGTGCCAGCAGTTTTAGTGGCGGCGAGCAGTACTTC. It is translated as CASSFSGGEQYF.

The V and J genes are TRBV5-6 and TRBJ2-7; tentatively, D is TRBD2 (7 bases). The V end was cut by 0 bases, the J end by 3 bases, with 13 bases between. CDR1 and CDR2 from the germline V gene are SGHDT and YYEEEE. The CDR3 is 15 residues long. This CDR3 reads CASSLAPGEGYEQYF. CDR3 bases: TGTGCCAGCAGCTTGGCCCCAGGGGAGGGCTACGAGCAGTACTTC.

The chain is built from TRBV5-1 and TRBJ1-4; 9 bases match TRBD1. The CDR3 consists of 15 residues. Looked up from germline, CDR1 is SGHRS and CDR2 is YFSETQ. V was clipped by 0 bases and J by 8 bases; unmatched bases: 5. CDR3 nucleotides: TGCGCCAGCAGCTTGGGAGGGACAGGGAACGAAAAACTGTTTTTT. Its protein product is CASSLGGTGNEKLFF.

The chain carries TRBV30 and TRBJ2-7; 7 positions match TRBD1. The germline V gene encodes CDR1 GTSNPN and CDR2 SVGIG (reference sequence). CDR3 length: 15 amino acids. The J segment lost 1 base and the V segment lost 3 bases, leaving 9 bases of the junction unmatched. The CDR3 spells CAWSSGTDQSYEQYF. The CDR3 DNA reads TGTGCCTGGAGCTCCGGGACAGACCAGTCCTACGAGCAGTACTTC. The complete variable domain, with remaining parts taken from reference TRBV30 and TRBJ2-7, reads SQTIHQWPATLVQPVGSPLSLECTVEGTSNPNLYWYRQAAGRGLQLLFYSVGIGQISSEVPQNLSASRPQDRQFILSSKKLLLSDSGFYLCAWSSGTDQSYEQYFGPGTRLTVT.

This clone showed up just once. This chain connects TRBV5-4 to TRBJ2-1; 13 bases map to TRBD2. Germline CDR1 and CDR2: SGHNT and YYREEE (reference sequence). The CDR3 totals 14 residues. J gave up 15 bases and V 0 bases, and 6 bases lay outside the gene matches. The chain's CDR3 is CASSLGTSGSSGFF. CDR3 DNA: TGTGCCAGCAGCTTGGGGACTAGCGGGAGTTCTGGGTTCTTC.

The chain uses TRBV23-1 and TRBJ1-1, with D unresolved. TRBV23-1 is treated as an ORF (open reading frame) with a function not yet certain. The length of the CDR3 is 11 residues. Trimming pared 0 bases from V and 11 bases from J, leaving 7 bases between. This CDR3 is CASSQSRYAFF. As DNA, the CDR3 is TGCGCCAGCAGTCAATCGCGGTATGCTTTCTTT.

This clone occurred once. The chain employs TRBV28 and TRBJ2-5; 11 nucleotides agree with TRBD1. Trimming took 5 bases from V and 4 from J; bases not matched to a gene: 6. The CDR3 consists of 15 residues. Germline V gives CDR1 MDHEN, CDR2 SYDVKM. Here the CDR3 reads CASSPGQGGPETQYF. The DNA for the CDR3 is TGTGCCAGCAGTCCGGGACAGGGGGGTCCAGAGACCCAGTACTTC.

This CDR3 reads CSASGGASGRTDTQYF. For the CDR3, the DNA is TGCAGTGCTAGTGGTGGGGCTAGCGGGAGAACAGATACGCAGTATTTT. V usage is TRBV20-1 and J usage is TRBJ2-3, with TRBD2 identical over 10 bases. Germline loops: CDR1 DFQATT, CDR2 SNEGSKA (reference sequence). CDR3 length: 16 amino acids. Trimming removed 3 bases from V and 3 bases from J; junction bases left unmatched: 9.

This clone was detected many times. This same CDR3 is encoded by further DNA sequences in the sample. The rearrangement joins TRBV7-3 to TRBJ2-5, with TRBD2 matching over 12 bases. The CDR3 runs 15 residues. V lost 4 bases to trimming and J lost 5 bases; unmatched junction nucleotides: 5. From germline, CDR1 is SGHTA and CDR2 FQGTGA. In DNA form, the CDR3 reads TGTGCCAGCAGCTCACTAGGACTAGCGGGGGAGACCCAGTACTTC. Translating it yields CASSSLGLAGETQYF. Using reference TRBV7-3 and TRBJ2-5 for the parts outside the CDR3, the full variable domain is GAGVSQTPSNKVTEKGKYVELRCDPISGHTALYWYRQSLGQGPEFLIYFQGTGAADDSGLPNDRFFAVRPEGSVSTLKIQRTERGDSAVYLCASSSLGLAGETQYFGPGTRLLVL.

The rearrangement links TRBV5-1 to TRBJ1-4; a weak D match, TRBD1 (5 bases). The germline V and J ends were trimmed by 5 bases and 3 bases, with 17 bases remaining between them. CDR1 SGHRS and CDR2 YFSETQ come from the germline V gene. The CDR3 extends over 16 amino acids. The CDR3 here is CASSTSTGGPNEKLFF. The CDR3 DNA sequence: TGCGCCAGCAGTACTTCTACCGGGGGACCTAATGAAAAACTGTTTTTT.

This clone was observed once. The J gene is TRBJ1-2, the V gene TRBV14, with unresolved D. The CDR3 is made up of 14 amino acids. V lost 1 base and J 5 bases, leaving 11 bases between the germline ends. Germline V gene sequence: CDR1 SGHDN, CDR2 FVKESK. CDR3: CASSQVAGVYGYTF. The CDR3 nucleotides read TGTGCCAGCAGCCAAGTGGCCGGGGTATATGGCTACACCTTC.

The J gene is TRBJ1-2, the V gene TRBV30; 12 positions agree with TRBD1. This CDR3 comprises 13 residues. Germline-derived CDR1 and CDR2 are GTSNPN and SVGIG (reference sequence). J gave up 7 bases and V 5 bases, and 5 bases lay outside the gene matches. The DNA of the CDR3 is TGTGCCTGGGGGACAGGGGGCTTGCGTGGCTACACCTTC. Residues: CAWGTGGLRGYTF.

J is TRBJ2-3 and V is TRBV18; 9 nucleotides agree with TRBD1. This CDR3 is 16 amino acids long. Germline V gene sequence: CDR1 KGHSH, CDR2 LQKENI. J gave up 4 bases and V 4 bases, and 9 bases lay outside the gene matches. CDR3 bases: TGTGCCAGCTCACGGCGGGACAGGGCCTCCGCAGATACGCAGTATTTT. It is translated as CASSRRDRASADTQYF.

The V gene is TRBV19, the J gene TRBJ1-1, with 8 bases identical to TRBD1. This CDR3 region has 13 residues. V dropped 4 bases and J dropped 7; count of bases not matched to a gene: 5. Germline-derived CDR1 and CDR2 are LNHDA and SQIVND (reference sequence). In DNA, the CDR3 is TGTGCCAGTAGTACGATAGGACAGGGTGAAGCTTTCTTT. Its translation: CASSTIGQGEAFF.

This chain joins TRBV13 and TRBJ1-1; no firm D call. Trimming stripped 3 bases from V and 1 base from J, with 9 bases between. This CDR3 has 14 residues. Per the germline V gene, CDR1 is PRHDT and CDR2 is FYEKMQ (reference sequence). DNA for the CDR3: TGTGCCAGCAGCTTCACTACGAAGAACACTGAAGCTTTCTTT. Translated: CASSFTTKNTEAFF.

The J gene is TRBJ2-1, the V gene TRBV13; 7 bases are shared with TRBD2. CDR1 and CDR2 from the germline V gene are PRHDT and FYEKMQ (reference sequence). The CDR3 runs to 13 residues. J was trimmed by 8 bases and V by 10 bases; bases with no gene match: 11. The CDR3 DNA is TGTGCCACAAGCAGAACCCTAGCGGATGAGCAGTTCTTC. This gives the protein CATSRTLADEQFF.